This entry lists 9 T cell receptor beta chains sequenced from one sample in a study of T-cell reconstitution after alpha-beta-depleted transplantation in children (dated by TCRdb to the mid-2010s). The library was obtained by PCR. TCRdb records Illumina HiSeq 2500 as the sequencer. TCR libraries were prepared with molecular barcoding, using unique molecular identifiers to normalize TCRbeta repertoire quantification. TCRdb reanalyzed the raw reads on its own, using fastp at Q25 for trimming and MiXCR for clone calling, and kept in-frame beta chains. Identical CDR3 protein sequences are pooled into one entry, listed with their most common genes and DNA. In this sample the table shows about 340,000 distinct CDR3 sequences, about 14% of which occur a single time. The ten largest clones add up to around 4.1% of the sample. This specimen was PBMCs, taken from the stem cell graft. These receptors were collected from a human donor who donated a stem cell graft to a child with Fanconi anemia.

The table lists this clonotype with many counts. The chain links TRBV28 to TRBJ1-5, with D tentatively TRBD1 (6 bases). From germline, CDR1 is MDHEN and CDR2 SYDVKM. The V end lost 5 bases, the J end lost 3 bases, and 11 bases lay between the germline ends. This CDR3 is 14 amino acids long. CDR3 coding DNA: TGTGCCAGCAGTCTAGGGGGAGACAATCAGCCCCAGCATTTT. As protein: CASSLGGDNQPQHF. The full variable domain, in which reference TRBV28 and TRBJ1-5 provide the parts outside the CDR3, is DVKVTQSSRYLVKRTGEKVFLECVQDMDHENMFWYRQDPGLGLRLIYFSYDVKMKEKGDIPEGYSVSREKKERFSLILESASTNQTSMYLCASSLGGDNQPQHFGDGTRLSIL.

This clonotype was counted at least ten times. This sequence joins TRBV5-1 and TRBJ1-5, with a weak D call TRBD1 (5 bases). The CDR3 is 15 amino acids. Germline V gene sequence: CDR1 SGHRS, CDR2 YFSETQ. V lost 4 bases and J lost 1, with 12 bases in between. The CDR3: CASSVGTLSNQPQHF. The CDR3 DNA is TGCGCCAGCAGCGTCGGGACTCTGAGCAATCAGCCCCAGCATTTT.

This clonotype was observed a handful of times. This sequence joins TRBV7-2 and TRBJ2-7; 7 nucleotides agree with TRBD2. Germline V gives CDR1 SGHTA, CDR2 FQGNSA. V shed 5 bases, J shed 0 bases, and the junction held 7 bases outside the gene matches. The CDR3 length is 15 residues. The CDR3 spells CASSRGGGSSYEQYV. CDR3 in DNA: TGTGCCAGCAGCCGTGGCGGGGGAAGCTCCTACGAGCAGTACGTC.

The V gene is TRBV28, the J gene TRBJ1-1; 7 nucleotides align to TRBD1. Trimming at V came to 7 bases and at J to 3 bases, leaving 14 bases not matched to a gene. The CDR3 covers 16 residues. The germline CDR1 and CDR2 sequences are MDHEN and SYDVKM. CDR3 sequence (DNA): TGTGCCAGCATCAAATTAAGGGATGACAGGGACACTGAAGCTTTCTTT. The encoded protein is CASIKLRDDRDTEAFF.

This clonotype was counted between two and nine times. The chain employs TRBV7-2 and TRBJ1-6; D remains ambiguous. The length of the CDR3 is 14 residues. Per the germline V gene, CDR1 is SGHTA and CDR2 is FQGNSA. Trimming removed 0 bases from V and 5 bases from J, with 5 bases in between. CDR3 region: CASSLAQNNSPLHF. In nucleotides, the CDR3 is TGTGCCAGCAGCTTAGCACAGAATAATTCACCCCTCCACTTT. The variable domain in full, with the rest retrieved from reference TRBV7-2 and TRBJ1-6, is GAGVSQSPSNKVTEKGKDVELRCDPISGHTALYWYRQSLGQGLEFLIYFQGNSAPDKSGLPSDRFSAERTGGSVSTLTIQRTQQEDSAVYLCASSLAQNNSPLHFGNGTRLTVT.

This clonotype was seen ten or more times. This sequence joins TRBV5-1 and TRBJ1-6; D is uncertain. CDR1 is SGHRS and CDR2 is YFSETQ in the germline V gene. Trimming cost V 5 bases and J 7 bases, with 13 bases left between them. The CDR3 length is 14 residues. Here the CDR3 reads CASRDRDGNSPLHF. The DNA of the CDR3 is TGCGCCAGCAGGGACCGGGATGGGAATTCACCCCTCCACTTT.

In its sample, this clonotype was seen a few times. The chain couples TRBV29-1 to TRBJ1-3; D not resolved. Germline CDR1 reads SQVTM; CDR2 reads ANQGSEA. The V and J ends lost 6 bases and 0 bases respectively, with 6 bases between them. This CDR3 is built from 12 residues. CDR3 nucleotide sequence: TGCAGCGTCCAATTCTCTGGAAACACCATATATTTT. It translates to CSVQFSGNTIYF.

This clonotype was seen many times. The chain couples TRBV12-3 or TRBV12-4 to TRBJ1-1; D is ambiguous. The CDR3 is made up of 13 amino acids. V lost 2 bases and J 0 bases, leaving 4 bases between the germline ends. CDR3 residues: CASSLLMNTEAFF. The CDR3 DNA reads TGTGCCAGCAGTTTACTAATGAACACTGAAGCTTTCTTT.

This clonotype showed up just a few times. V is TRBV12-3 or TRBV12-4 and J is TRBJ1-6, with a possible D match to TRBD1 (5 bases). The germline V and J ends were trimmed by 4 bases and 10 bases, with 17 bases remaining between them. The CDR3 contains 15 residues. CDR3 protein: CASSSGAGQGSPLHF. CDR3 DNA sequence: TGTGCCAGCAGTTCCGGGGCGGGCCAGGGATCACCCCTCCACTTT.